This entry lists 23 T cell receptor beta chains sequenced from one sample in a study of tumor and adjacent non-tumor tissue in lung cancer. The library came from three nested PCR rounds adapted from ARM-PCR protocols. MiXCR was run by TCRdb on the multiplex PCR reads, yielding one entry per CDR3 protein. This table has 200,000 or so distinct CDR3 sequences, about 76% appearing once. This sample's RNA came from whole unsorted tissue. Specimen: lung tumor tissue. The receptors shown here come from a man in his fifties or sixties with non-small cell lung cancer.

With respect to this clonotype: A much larger clone is a single base away; this may be a read error. J is TRBJ2-7 and V is TRBV6-1, with D uncertain. V was trimmed by 7 bases and J by 1 base, leaving 14 bases between them. CDR1 MNHNS and CDR2 SASEGT come from the germline V gene. The CDR3 consists of 14 residues. CDR3 sequence: CASNWPGLSYEQYF. Written as DNA, the CDR3 is TGTGCCAGCAATTGGCCGGGCCTGTCCTACGAGCAGTACTTC.

The J gene is TRBJ1-2, the V gene TRBV4-3, with 9 bases fitting TRBD1. The CDR3 extends over 18 amino acids. V lost 3 bases and J lost 5; bases outside the gene matches: 16. CDR1 LGHNA and CDR2 YSLEER come from the germline V gene. CDR3 residues: CASSHLGTGRIGAYGYTF. In DNA form, the CDR3 reads TGCGCCAGCAGCCATCTCGGGACAGGGCGGATCGGGGCTTATGGCTACACCTTC.

A word on this clonotype: One end of the junction fails to match germline, which may point to a read error. The chain couples TRBV6-5 to TRBJ2-4; perhaps TRBD1 as D (6 bases). Germline loops: CDR1 MNHEY, CDR2 SVGAGI. This CDR3 region has 15 residues. CDR3 loop: CASSPPGAGGNIQDF. The CDR3 nucleotides are TGTGCCAGCAGCCCCCCAGGGGCGGGTGGAAACATTCAGGACTTC.

On this clonotype itself: Because the CDR3 is missing its conserved closing phenylalanine or tryptophan, this is likely a read error. The rearrangement uses TRBV28 and TRBJ1-2; 7 positions match TRBD1. Germline values: CDR1 MDHEN, CDR2 SYDVKM. The CDR3 covers 13 residues. CDR3 sequence: CVSSYRDSYGYTL. CDR3 in DNA: TGTGTCAGCAGTTACCGGGACAGCTATGGCTACACCTTA.

This clonotype was seen many times. The V and J genes are TRBV4-1 and TRBJ2-5; D unclear. Germline V gene sequence: CDR1 MGHRA, CDR2 YSYEKL. V was clipped by 0 bases and J by 1 base, with 9 bases between them. CDR3 length: 15 residues. DNA for the CDR3: TGCGCCAGCAGCCAAGATCTAGGAACCCAAGAGACCCAGTACTTC. Translated: CASSQDLGTQETQYF.

This chain uses TRBV29-1 with TRBJ2-5; TRBD2 matches at 7 bases. Germline trimming cut 4 bases from V and 5 bases from J; bases unmatched to any gene: 4. The CDR3 spans 12 residues. The V gene's germline CDR1 is SQVTM and CDR2 ANQGSEA. The CDR3 DNA sequence: TGCAGCGTTGCGGGACTAATGGAGACCCAGTACTTC. Protein product: CSVAGLMETQYF.

The rearrangement uses TRBV27 and TRBJ1-1; no firm D call. V lost 9 bases and J 3 bases, leaving 14 bases between the germline ends. CDR3 size: 13 residues. From germline, CDR1 is MNHEY and CDR2 SMNVEV (reference sequence). The CDR3 protein is CASFLVTDTEAFF. DNA for the CDR3: TGTGCCAGTTTCCTGGTGACGGACACTGAAGCTTTCTTT.

Notes on this clonotype: One end of the junction fails to match germline, which may point to a read error. The genes are TRBV20-1 and TRBJ2-6; D is perhaps TRBD1 or TRBD2 (5 bases each). This CDR3 is built from 12 residues. Per germline, CDR1 DFQATT and CDR2 SNEGSKA (reference sequence). The CDR3, as DNA: TGCAGTGCGAGGGGTGGGGCCAACGTCATGACTTTC. Protein product: CSARGGANVMTF.

This clonotype was detected only once. This chain uses TRBV6-5 with TRBJ2-7, with TRBD1 as a possible D gene (6 bases). The CDR3 loop spans 14 amino acids. Deletions cut 2 bases from V and 0 bases from J, with 8 bases between. CDR1 is MNHEY and CDR2 is SVGAGI in the germline V gene. CDR3 sequence: CASSYVTGSYEQYF. The DNA of the CDR3 is TGTGCCAGCAGTTACGTGACAGGCTCCTACGAGCAGTACTTC.

Details on this clonotype: A much larger clone sits a single nucleotide away, making a read error possible. Written as DNA, the CDR3 is TGTGCCAGCAGTCGACAGATCTCCTATAATTCACCCATCCACTTT. Protein product: CASSRQISYNSPIHF. The chain joins TRBV6-5 to TRBJ1-6; possibly TRBD1 for D (5 bases). The CDR3 loop spans 15 amino acids. CDR1 and CDR2 (germline): MNHEY, SVGAGI.

V and J are TRBV24-1 and TRBJ1-6, with D unclear. Trimming removed 7 bases at V and 3 bases at J, with 24 bases between. CDR3 length: 19 residues. In germline, CDR1 is KGHDR, CDR2 SFDVKD. CDR3 DNA sequence: TGTGCCACCAGCCTCAGTGCAAGGCACCCGTTATTCTATAATTCACCCCTCCACTTT. This translates into CATSLSARHPLFYNSPLHF.

On this clonotype: At one end, the junction sequence differs from germline, possibly due to a read error. This chain links TRBV7-9 with TRBJ2-3; D may be TRBD1 or TRBD2 (6 bases each). The CDR3 length is 14 residues. In germline, CDR1 is SEHNR, CDR2 FQNEAQ (reference sequence). The CDR3 is CASTLVGGTETQYF. The DNA for the CDR3 is TGTGCCAGCACACTAGTGGGGGGCACAGAAACGCAGTATTTT.

As to this clonotype: A junction end diverges from the germline sequence, so it may reflect a read error. The chain combines TRBV20-1 with TRBJ1-1, with D perhaps matching TRBD1 (5 bases). CDR1 and CDR2 (germline): DFQATT, SNEGSKA (reference sequence). This CDR3 spans 13 amino acids. In DNA, the CDR3 is TGCAGTGTTAGACGGGGGGAAGCCACTGAAGCTTTCTTT. As protein: CSVRRGEATEAFF.

To note about this clonotype: Mismatch with germline at one junction end may stem from a read error. The V gene is TRBV12-3 or TRBV12-4, the J gene TRBJ2-7, with 8 bases identical to TRBD1. The CDR3 runs to 16 residues. CDR3 in amino acids: CASSLFFGQGGNEQYF. DNA for the CDR3: TGTGCCAGCAGTTTATTTTTCGGACAGGGTGGGAACGAACAGTACTTC.

Regarding this clonotype: The junction shows a germline mismatch at one end, possibly a read error. This chain connects TRBV29-1 to TRBJ2-1, with D perhaps matching TRBD2 (5 bases). The CDR3 totals 11 residues. Germline V gene lookup returns CDR1 SQVTM and CDR2 ANQGSEA. This CDR3 reads CSLEGHKEQFF. CDR3 nucleotide sequence: TGCAGCCTTGAGGGCCACAAGGAGCAGTTCTTC.

Details on this clonotype: Being one base from a much bigger clone, this may be a read error. V usage is TRBV6-1 and J usage is TRBJ2-2, with D possibly matching TRBD2 (5 bases). Trimming took 7 bases from V and 3 from J, leaving 12 bases between them. This CDR3 has 14 residues. Germline values: CDR1 MNHNS, CDR2 SASEGT. CDR3 amino acids: CASTVLVDTGELFF. The CDR3 bases are TGTGCCAGCACCGTACTAGTGGACACCGGGGAGCTGTTTTTT.

This clonotype was recorded a few times. A much larger clone differs from this one at a single base, so this may be a read error. The V call is TRBV20-1, the J call TRBJ1-5; D is possibly TRBD1 (5 bases). There are 16 residues in the CDR3. CDR1 and CDR2 from the germline V gene are DFQATT and SNEGSKA (reference sequence). Here the CDR3 reads CSTRDPTGPSNQPQHF. DNA of the CDR3: TGCAGTACTAGAGATCCAACGGGGCCTAGCAATCAGCCCCAGCATTTT.

This clonotype was seen more than once but under ten times. This rearrangement joins TRBV4-3 to TRBJ2-6; unclear D gene. V was pared by 3 bases and J by 0 bases, with 6 bases between. The germline gives CDR1 LGHNA, CDR2 YSLEER. This CDR3 region has 15 residues. Here the CDR3 reads CASSQDFSGANVLTF. CDR3 DNA: TGCGCCAGCAGCCAGGATTTCTCTGGGGCCAACGTCCTGACTTTC.

Points on this clonotype: A read error may account for a junction end that differs from germline. This chain links TRBV12-3 or TRBV12-4 with TRBJ2-1, with D unclear. This CDR3 has 14 residues. CDR3 sequence: CTNSRATSCNEQFF. The CDR3 nucleotides read TGTACCAACAGTAGAGCGACGTCCTGCAATGAGCAGTTCTTC.

DNA for the CDR3: TGTGCCTGGAATGTGGAGGGACCGCACTCCTACGAGCAGTACTTC. Amino acids: CAWNVEGPHSYEQYF. The chain couples TRBV30 to TRBJ2-7, with D perhaps matching TRBD2 (6 bases). The CDR3 runs 15 residues. The germline V gene encodes CDR1 GTSNPN and CDR2 SVGIG (reference sequence). Between the trimmed V and J ends, which lost 4 bases and 0 bases, there was a span of 16 bases. The full variable domain, its missing parts supplied by reference TRBV30 and TRBJ2-7, is SQTIHQWPATLVQPVGSPLSLECTVEGTSNPNLYWYRQAAGRGLQLLFYSVGIGQISSEVPQNLSASRPQDRQFILSSKKLLLSDSGFYLCAWNVEGPHSYEQYFGPGTRLTVT.

A remark on this clonotype: A read error is likely, as this CDR3 ends without the conserved phenylalanine or tryptophan. The rearrangement uses TRBV7-9 and TRBJ2-6; either TRBD1 or TRBD2 may supply D (5 bases each). The CDR3 length is 16 residues. The germline V gene encodes CDR1 SEHNR and CDR2 FQNEAQ (reference sequence). DNA for the CDR3: TGTGCCACCAGCTCGACCCCGGCAGCCGGGGCTAACGTCCTGACTTAC. It is translated as CATSSTPAAGANVLTY.

This clonotype was counted many times. The chain carries TRBV20-1 and TRBJ1-5, with TRBD1 matching 7 bases. After removal of 3 bases from V and 1 base from J, the junction contained 9 bases not matched to a gene. Germline V gene lookup returns CDR1 DFQATT and CDR2 SNEGSKA (reference sequence). This CDR3 has 16 residues. CDR3 protein: CSARARQGRSNQPQHF. CDR3 coding DNA: TGCAGTGCTAGGGCCCGACAGGGAAGAAGCAATCAGCCCCAGCATTTT.

Concerning this clonotype: The CDR3 ends on some other residue instead of the conserved phenylalanine or tryptophan, so this is likely a read error. The J gene is TRBJ2-5, the V gene TRBV5-1; TRBD1 might be the D (6 bases). V lost 2 bases and J 5 bases, leaving 13 bases between the germline ends. Germline assignment: CDR1 SGHRS and CDR2 YFSETQ. The CDR3 is 14 residues long. The CDR3 DNA reads as TGCGCCAGCAGCTTTCAGGGGTGCCGGGAGACCCAGTACTTA. Translation: CASSFQGCRETQYL.